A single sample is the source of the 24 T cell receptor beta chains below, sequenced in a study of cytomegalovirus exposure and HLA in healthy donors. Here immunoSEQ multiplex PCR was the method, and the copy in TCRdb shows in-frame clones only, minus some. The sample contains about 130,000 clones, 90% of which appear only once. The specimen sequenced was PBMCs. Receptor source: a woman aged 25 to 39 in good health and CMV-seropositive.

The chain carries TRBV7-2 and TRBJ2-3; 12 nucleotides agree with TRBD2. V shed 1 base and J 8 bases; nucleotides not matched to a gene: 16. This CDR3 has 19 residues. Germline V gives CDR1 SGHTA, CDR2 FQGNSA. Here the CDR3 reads CASSLVAASGRAPPFTQYF. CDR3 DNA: TGTGCCAGCAGCTTAGTTGCGGCTAGCGGGAGGGCCCCGCCGTTTACGCAGTATTTT.

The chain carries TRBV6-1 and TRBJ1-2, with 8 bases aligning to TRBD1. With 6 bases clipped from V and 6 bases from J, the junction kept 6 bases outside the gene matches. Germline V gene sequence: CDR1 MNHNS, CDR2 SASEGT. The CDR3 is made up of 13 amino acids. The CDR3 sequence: CASRRTGSHGYTF. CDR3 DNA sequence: TGTGCCAGCAGACGGACAGGGTCGCATGGCTACACCTTC.

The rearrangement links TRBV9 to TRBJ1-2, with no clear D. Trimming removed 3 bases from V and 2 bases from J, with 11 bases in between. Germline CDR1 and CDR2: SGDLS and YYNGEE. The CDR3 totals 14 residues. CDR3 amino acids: CASSALAANYGYTF. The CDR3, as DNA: TGTGCCAGCAGCGCCCTAGCAGCGAACTATGGCTACACCTTC.

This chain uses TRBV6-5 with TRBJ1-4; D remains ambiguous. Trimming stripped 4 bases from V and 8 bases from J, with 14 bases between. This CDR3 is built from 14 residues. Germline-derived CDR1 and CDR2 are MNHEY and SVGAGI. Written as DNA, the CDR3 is TGTGCCAGCAGTTCTGACACCCAGCCCGAAAAACTGTTTTTT. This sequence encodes CASSSDTQPEKLFF.

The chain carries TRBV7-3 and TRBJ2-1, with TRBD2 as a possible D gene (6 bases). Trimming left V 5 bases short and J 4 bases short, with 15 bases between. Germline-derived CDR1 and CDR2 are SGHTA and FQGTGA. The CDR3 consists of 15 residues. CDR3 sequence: CASSAGRGIYNEQFF. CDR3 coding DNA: TGTGCCAGCAGCGCCGGACGGGGGATTTACAATGAGCAGTTCTTC.

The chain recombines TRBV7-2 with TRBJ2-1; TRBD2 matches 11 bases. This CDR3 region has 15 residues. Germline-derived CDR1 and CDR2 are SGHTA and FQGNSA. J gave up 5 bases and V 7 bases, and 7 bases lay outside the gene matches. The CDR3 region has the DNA TGTGCCAGCAACCCCAGACTAGCGGGGAACAATGAGCAGTTCTTC. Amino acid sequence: CASNPRLAGNNEQFF.

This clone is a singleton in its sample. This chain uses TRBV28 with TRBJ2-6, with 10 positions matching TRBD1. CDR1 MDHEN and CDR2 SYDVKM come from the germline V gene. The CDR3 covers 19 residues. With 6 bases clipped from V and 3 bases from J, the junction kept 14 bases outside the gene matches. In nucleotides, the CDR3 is TGTGCCAGCAGGTACCTGACAGGGGGCGCCCCGAGTGGGGCCAACGTCCTGACTTTC. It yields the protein CASRYLTGGAPSGANVLTF.

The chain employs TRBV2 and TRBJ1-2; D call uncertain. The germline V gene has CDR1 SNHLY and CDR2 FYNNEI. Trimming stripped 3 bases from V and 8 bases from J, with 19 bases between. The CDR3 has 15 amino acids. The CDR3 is CASSDPGVGRSGYTF. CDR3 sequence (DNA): TGTGCCAGCAGTGACCCCGGGGTCGGCCGGAGCGGCTACACCTTC.

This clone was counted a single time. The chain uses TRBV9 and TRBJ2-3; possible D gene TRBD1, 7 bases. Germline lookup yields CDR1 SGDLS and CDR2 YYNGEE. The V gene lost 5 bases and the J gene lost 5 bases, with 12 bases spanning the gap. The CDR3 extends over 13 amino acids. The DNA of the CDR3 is TGTGCCAGCAGGGAGGGGGCGGAAGATACGCAGTATTTT. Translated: CASREGAEDTQYF.

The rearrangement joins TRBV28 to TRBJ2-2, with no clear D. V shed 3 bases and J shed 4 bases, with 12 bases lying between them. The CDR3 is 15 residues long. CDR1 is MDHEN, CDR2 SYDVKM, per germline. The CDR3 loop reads CASSFPFPGTGELFF. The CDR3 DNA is TGTGCCAGCAGTTTCCCCTTTCCGGGCACCGGGGAGCTGTTTTTT.

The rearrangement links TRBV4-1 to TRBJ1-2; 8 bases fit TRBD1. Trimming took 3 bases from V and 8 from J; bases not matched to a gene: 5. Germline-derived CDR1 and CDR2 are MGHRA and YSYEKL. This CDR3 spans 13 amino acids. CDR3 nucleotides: TGCGCCAGCAGCCATACGACAGGGGACGGCTACACCTTC. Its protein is CASSHTTGDGYTF.

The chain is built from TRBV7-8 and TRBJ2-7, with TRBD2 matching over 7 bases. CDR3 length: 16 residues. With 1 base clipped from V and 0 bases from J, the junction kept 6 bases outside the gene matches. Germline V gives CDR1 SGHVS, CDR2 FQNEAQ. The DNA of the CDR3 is TGTGCCAGCAGCTTAGGGAGTAGCGGGTACTCCTACGAGCAGTACTTC. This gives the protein CASSLGSSGYSYEQYF.

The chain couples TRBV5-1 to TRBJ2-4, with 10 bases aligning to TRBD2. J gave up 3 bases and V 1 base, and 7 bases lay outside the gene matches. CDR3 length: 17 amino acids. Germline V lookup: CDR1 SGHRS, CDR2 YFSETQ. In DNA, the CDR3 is TGCGCCAGCAGCTTGCAGCGGGGGGGCCAAGGCAAAAACATTCAGTACTTC. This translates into CASSLQRGGQGKNIQYF.

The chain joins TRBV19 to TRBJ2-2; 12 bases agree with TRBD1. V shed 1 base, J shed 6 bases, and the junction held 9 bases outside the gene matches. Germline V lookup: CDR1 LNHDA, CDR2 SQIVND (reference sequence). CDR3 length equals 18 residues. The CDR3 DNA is TGTGCCAGTAGTATAGTCCGGGACAGGGGGCGATATGCCGGGGAGCTGTTTTTT. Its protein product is CASSIVRDRGRYAGELFF.

In DNA, the CDR3 is TGTGCCAGCAGCACCGACAGGGGCCACGAGCAGTACTTC. It codes for CASSTDRGHEQYF. The J gene is TRBJ2-7, the V gene TRBV11-2; TRBD1 agrees at 8 bases. This CDR3 contains 13 residues. Losses at the gene ends were 5 bases for V and 5 bases for J; bases not matched to a gene: 5. The germline gives CDR1 SGHAT, CDR2 FQNNGV.

CDR3 protein: CASSKGLASIGELFF. CDR3 bases: TGCGCCAGCAGCAAGGGACTAGCGAGTATCGGGGAGCTGTTTTTT. The chain carries TRBV10-1 and TRBJ2-2; TRBD2 agrees at 10 bases. Losses at the gene ends were 6 bases for V and 7 bases for J; bases not matched to a gene: 8. The V gene's germline CDR1 is WNHNN and CDR2 SYGVQD (reference sequence). The CDR3 covers 15 residues.

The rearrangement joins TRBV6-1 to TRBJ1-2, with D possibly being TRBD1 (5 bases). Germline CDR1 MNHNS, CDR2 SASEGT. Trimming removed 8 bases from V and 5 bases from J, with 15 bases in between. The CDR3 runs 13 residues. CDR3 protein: CASGRDGRYGYTF. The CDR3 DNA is TGTGCCAGCGGGCGGGACGGACGTTATGGCTACACCTTC.

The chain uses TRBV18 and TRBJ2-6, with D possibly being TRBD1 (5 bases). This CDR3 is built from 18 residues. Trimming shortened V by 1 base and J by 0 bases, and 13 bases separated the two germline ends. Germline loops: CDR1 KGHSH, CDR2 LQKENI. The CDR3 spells CASSPLAQGSSGANVLTF. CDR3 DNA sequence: TGTGCCAGCTCACCACTTGCCCAGGGAAGCTCTGGGGCCAACGTCCTGACTTTC.

The CDR3 coding sequence is TGTGCCAGCAGTTTATCAAGCGGAGGGGCGACCGAGCAGTACTTC. It is translated as CASSLSSGGATEQYF. The chain combines TRBV28 with TRBJ2-7; maybe TRBD2 (6 bases). V lost 1 base, J lost 6 bases, and 16 bases lay in between. Germline V gene data show CDR1 as MDHEN and CDR2 as SYDVKM. The CDR3 runs to 15 residues. Combining the CDR3 with reference TRBV28 and TRBJ2-7 gives the whole variable domain DVKVTQSSRYLVKRTGEKVFLECVQDMDHENMFWYRQDPGLGLRLIYFSYDVKMKEKGDIPEGYSVSREKKERFSLILESASTNQTSMYLCASSLSSGGATEQYFGPGTRLTVT.

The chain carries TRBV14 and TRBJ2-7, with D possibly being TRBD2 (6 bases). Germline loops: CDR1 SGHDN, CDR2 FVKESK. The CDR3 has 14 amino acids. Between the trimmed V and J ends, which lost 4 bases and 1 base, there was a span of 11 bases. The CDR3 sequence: CASSLRGVSYEQYF. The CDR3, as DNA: TGTGCCAGCAGCCTTCGCGGGGTATCCTACGAGCAGTACTTC.

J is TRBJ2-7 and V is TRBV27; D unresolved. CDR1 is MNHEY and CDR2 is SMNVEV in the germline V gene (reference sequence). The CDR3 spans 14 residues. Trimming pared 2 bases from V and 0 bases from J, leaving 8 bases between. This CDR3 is CASSLGQSSYEQYF. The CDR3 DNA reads TGTGCCAGCAGTTTAGGGCAAAGCTCCTACGAGCAGTACTTC.

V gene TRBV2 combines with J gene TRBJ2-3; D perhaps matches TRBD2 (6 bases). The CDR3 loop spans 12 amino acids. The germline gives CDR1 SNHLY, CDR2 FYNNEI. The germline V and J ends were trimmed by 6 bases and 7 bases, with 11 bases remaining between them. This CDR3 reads CASRRGGNTQYF. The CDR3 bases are TGTGCCAGCAGGAGGGGAGGAAATACGCAGTATTTT.

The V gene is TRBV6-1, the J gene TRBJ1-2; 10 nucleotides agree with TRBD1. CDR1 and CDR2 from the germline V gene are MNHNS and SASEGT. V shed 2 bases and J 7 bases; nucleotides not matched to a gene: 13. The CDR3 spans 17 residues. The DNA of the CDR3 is TGTGCCAGCAGTGAATATTCGATTGGACAGGGGGATTTTGGCTACACCTTC. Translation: CASSEYSIGQGDFGYTF.

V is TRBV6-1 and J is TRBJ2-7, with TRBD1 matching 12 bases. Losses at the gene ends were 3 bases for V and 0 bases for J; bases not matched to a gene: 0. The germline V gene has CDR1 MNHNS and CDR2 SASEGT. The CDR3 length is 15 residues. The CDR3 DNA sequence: TGTGCCAGCAGTGAGGGACAGGGGGCCTCCTACGAGCAGTACTTC. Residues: CASSEGQGASYEQYF.